The rows below give T cell receptor beta chains drawn from one sample of a study of cytomegalovirus exposure and HLA in healthy donors. Libraries were prepared by immunoSEQ multiplex PCR; TCRdb keeps only in-frame clonotypes and omits some of them. Here the sample spans around 190,000 clones, less than 85% being singletons. Sequenced sample: PBMCs. The source of these receptors is a man aged 35 to 55 in good health and CMV-seronegative. The CDR3 runs from the conserved cysteine through the conserved F or W. The D gene is left open where the match is weak. Some rows have no size entry. The others give once, few or many, or a class for an expanded clone.

D: .; size: .; V: TRBV30; J: TRBJ2-7; DNA: TGTGCCTGGAGTGTACAAAGTGGGGCCGTAAGCTCCTACGAGCAGTACTTC; CDR3: CAWSVQSGAVSSYEQYF
D: .; size: .; V: TRBV4-3; J: TRBJ2-2; DNA: TGCGCCAGCAGCCAAGATTGGGGGAGGAGCGGGGAGCTGTTTTTT; CDR3: CASSQDWGRSGELFF
D: .; size: .; V: TRBV10-3; J: TRBJ2-7; DNA: TGTGCCATCAGTGAGTCAGCGGGCGTTGCCTACGAGCAGTACTTC; CDR3: CAISESAGVAYEQYF
D: .; size: few; V: TRBV5-6; J: TRBJ2-7; DNA: TGTGCCAGCAGCTTGGTTGCCAGCTCCTACGAGCAGTACTTC; CDR3: CASSLVASSYEQYF
D: .; size: .; V: TRBV7-6; J: TRBJ1-2; DNA: TGTGCCAGCAGCTTAGGCTCGGGGGTCGGTGGCTACACCTTC; CDR3: CASSLGSGVGGYTF
D: .; size: few; V: TRBV14; J: TRBJ1-1; DNA: TGTGCCAGCAGCCAAACCAGACAGGTTCTGGGTTTCTTT; CDR3: CASSQTRQVLGFF
D: .; size: .; V: TRBV21-1; J: TRBJ1-3; DNA: TGTGCCAGCAGCAAAGCCTTGTGGAACAGCCCCTCTGGAAACACCATATATTTT; CDR3: CASSKALWNSPSGNTIYF
D: .; size: .; V: TRBV6-6; J: TRBJ1-4; DNA: TGTGCCAGCAGTTACAGGAGTAATGAAAAACTGTTTTTT; CDR3: CASSYRSNEKLFF
D: .; size: .; V: TRBV4-3; J: TRBJ2-3; DNA: TGCGCCAGCAGCCAAGTCCGGGGGACAGATACGCAGTATTTT; CDR3: CASSQVRGTDTQYF
D: .; size: once; V: TRBV2; J: TRBJ1-2; DNA: TGTGCCAGCAGCCTCGGGGGGCGGGACTATGGCTACACCTTC; CDR3: CASSLGGRDYGYTF
D: TRBD1; size: few; V: TRBV7-2; J: TRBJ1-6; DNA: TGTGCCAGCAGCCCCCGACAGGGAGAAGGTTCACCCCTCCACTTT; CDR3: CASSPRQGEGSPLHF
D: TRBD1; size: .; V: TRBV6-1; J: TRBJ2-7; DNA: TGTGCCAGCAGTGAAGCGACAGGGAACCTCAACGAGCAGTACTTC; CDR3: CASSEATGNLNEQYF
D: .; size: few; V: TRBV4-1; J: TRBJ1-1; DNA: TGCGCCAGCAGCCAAGATCAAGGGAGTATTAGGGAAGCTTTCTTT; CDR3: CASSQDQGSIREAFF
D: TRBD1; size: once; V: TRBV7-2; J: TRBJ2-7; DNA: TGTGCCAGCACCTTAGGTAGGACAGGGTACTCCTACGAGCAGTACTTC; CDR3: CASTLGRTGYSYEQYF
D: TRBD1; size: .; V: TRBV10-3; J: TRBJ1-1; DNA: TGTGCCATCAGTGGGACAGGGACTGAAGCTTTCTTT; CDR3: CAISGTGTEAFF
D: .; size: .; V: TRBV9; J: TRBJ2-7; DNA: TGTGCCAGCAGCGGAACAGGGCTTTCTGGCGAGCAGTACTTC; CDR3: CASSGTGLSGEQYF
D: .; size: .; V: TRBV7-2; J: TRBJ1-1; DNA: TGTGCCAGCAGCACCCGGACAGTGACGATGGGGGAAGCTTTCTTT; CDR3: CASSTRTVTMGEAFF
D: TRBD2; size: .; V: TRBV7-6; J: TRBJ2-7; DNA: TGTGCCAGCAGCCCGGGGGGGCAGCGGGCAGGCGAGCAGTACTTC; CDR3: CASSPGGQRAGEQYF
D: TRBD2; size: .; V: TRBV10-3; J: TRBJ2-3; DNA: TGTGCCATCAGTGAGCCCTGGACTAGCGGGGGCACAGATACGCAGTATTTT; CDR3: CAISEPWTSGGTDTQYF
D: .; size: .; V: TRBV25-1; J: TRBJ2-2; DNA: TGTGCCAGCAGTGCCCCTCGGGGAGGGGGGAGTGGCACCGGGGAGCTGTTTTTT; CDR3: CASSAPRGGGSGTGELFF
D: TRBD2; size: few; V: TRBV9; J: TRBJ2-7; DNA: TGTGCCAGCAGCCTGACTAGCGGCCCCTACGAGCAGTACTTC; CDR3: CASSLTSGPYEQYF
D: TRBD1; size: once; V: TRBV7-9; J: TRBJ2-7; DNA: TGTGCCAGCAGCCAGTGGGACAGGGGGCCCGAGCAGTACTTC; CDR3: CASSQWDRGPEQYF
D: .; size: .; V: TRBV27; J: TRBJ2-2; DNA: TGTGCCAGCAGTTGGCGAGCGCGCGCGAACACCGGGGAGCTGTTTTTT; CDR3: CASSWRARANTGELFF
D: .; size: .; V: TRBV30; J: TRBJ1-5; DNA: TGTGCCTGGAATATGGGGGGTAGCAATCAGCCCCAGCATTTT; CDR3: CAWNMGGSNQPQHF
D: .; size: few; V: TRBV9; J: TRBJ2-2; DNA: TGTGCCAGCAGCGTAGCGGACTATTACACCGGGGAGCTGTTTTTT; CDR3: CASSVADYYTGELFF
D: TRBD2; size: .; V: TRBV4-3; J: TRBJ2-2; DNA: TGCGCCAGCAGCCAAGATCTTTGGGGGGGGGACACCGGGGAGCTGTTTTTT; CDR3: CASSQDLWGGDTGELFF
D: .; size: .; V: TRBV29-1; J: TRBJ1-4; DNA: TGCAGCGTTGAGAAGCATACTAATGAAAAACTGTTTTTT; CDR3: CSVEKHTNEKLFF
D: .; size: few; V: TRBV7-9; J: TRBJ2-7; DNA: TGTGCCAGCAGCATAGGACAAGGATACTACGAGCAGTACTTC; CDR3: CASSIGQGYYEQYF